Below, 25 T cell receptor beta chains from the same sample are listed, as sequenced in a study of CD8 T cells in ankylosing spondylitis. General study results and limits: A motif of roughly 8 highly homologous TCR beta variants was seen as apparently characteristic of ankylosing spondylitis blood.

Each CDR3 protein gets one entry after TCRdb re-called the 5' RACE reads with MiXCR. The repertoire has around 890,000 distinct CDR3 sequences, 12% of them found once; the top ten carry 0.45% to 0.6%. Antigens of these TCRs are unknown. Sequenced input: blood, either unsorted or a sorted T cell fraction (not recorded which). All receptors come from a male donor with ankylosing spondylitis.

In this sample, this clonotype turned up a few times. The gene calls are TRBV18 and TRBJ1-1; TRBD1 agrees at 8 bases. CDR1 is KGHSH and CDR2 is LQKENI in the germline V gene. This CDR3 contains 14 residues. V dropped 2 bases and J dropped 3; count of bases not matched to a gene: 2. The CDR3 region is CASSPSTGDTEAFF. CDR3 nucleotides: TGTGCCAGCTCACCATCGACAGGGGACACTGAAGCTTTCTTT.

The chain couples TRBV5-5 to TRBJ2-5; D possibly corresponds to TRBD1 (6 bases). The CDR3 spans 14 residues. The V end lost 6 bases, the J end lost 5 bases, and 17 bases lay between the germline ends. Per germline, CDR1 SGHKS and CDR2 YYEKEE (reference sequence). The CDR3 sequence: CASTLQQGIETQYF. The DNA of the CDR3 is TGTGCCAGCACCTTACAACAGGGTATTGAGACCCAGTACTTC.

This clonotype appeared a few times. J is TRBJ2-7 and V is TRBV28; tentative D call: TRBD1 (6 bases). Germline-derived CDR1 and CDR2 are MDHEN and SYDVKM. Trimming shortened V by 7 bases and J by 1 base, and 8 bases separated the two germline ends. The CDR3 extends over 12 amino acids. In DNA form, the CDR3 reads TGTGCCAGCAAGGGGGTTTCCTACGAGCAGTACTTC. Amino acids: CASKGVSYEQYF.

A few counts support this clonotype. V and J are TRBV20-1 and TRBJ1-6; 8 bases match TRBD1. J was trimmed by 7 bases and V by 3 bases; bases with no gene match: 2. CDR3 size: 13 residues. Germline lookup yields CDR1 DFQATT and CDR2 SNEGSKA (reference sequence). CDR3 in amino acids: CSARTGANSPLHF. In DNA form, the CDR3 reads TGCAGTGCTAGGACAGGGGCAAATTCACCCCTCCACTTT.

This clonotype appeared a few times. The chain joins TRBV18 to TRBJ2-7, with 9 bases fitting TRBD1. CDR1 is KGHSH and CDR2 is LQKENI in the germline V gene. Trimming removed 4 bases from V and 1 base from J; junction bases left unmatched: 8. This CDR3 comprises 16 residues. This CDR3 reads CASSHRTGADSYEQYF. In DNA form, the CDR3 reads TGTGCCAGCTCACACAGGACAGGGGCGGATTCCTACGAGCAGTACTTC.

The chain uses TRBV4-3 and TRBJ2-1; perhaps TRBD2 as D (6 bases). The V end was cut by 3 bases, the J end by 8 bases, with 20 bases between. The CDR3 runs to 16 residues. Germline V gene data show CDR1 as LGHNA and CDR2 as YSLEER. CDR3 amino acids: CASSQEWTIRSDEQFF. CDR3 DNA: TGCGCCAGCAGCCAGGAGTGGACTATCCGGTCTGATGAGCAGTTCTTC.

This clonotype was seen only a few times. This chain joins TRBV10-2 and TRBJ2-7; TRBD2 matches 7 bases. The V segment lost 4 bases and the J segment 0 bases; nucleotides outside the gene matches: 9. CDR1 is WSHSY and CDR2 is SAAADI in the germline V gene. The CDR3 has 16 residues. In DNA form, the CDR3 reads TGCGCCAGCAGTGGGGCCCAGAGGACTAGCTCCTACGAGCAGTACTTC. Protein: CASSGAQRTSSYEQYF.

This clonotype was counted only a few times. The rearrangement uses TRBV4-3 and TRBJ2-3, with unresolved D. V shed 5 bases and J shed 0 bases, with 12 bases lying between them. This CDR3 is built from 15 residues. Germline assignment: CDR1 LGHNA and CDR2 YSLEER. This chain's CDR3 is CASSLSDGSTDTQYF. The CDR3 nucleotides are TGCGCCAGCAGCTTGTCGGACGGGAGCACAGATACGCAGTATTTT.

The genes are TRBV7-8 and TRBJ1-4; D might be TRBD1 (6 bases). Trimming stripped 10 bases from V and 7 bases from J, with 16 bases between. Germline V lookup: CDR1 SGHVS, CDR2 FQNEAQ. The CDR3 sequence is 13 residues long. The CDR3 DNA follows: TGTGCCACTTTACAGGGCCAGGGTGAAAAACTGTTTTTT. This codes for CATLQGQGEKLFF.

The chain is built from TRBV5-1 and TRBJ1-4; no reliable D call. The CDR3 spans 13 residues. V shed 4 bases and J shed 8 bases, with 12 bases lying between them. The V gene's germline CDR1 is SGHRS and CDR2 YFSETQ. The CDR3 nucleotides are TGCGCCAGCAGCCCAGGAGTGACGGAAAAACTGTTTTTT. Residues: CASSPGVTEKLFF.

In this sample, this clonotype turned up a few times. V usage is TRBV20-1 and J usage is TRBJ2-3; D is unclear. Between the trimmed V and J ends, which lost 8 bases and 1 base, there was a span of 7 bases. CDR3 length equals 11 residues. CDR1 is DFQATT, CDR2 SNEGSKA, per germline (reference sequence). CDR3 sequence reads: CSPRGTDTQYF. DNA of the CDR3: TGCAGTCCCCGGGGCACAGATACGCAGTATTTT.

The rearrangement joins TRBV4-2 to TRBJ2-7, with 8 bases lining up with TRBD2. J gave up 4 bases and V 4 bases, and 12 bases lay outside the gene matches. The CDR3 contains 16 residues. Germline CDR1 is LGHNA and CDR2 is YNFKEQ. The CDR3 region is CASSRGERGRGYEQYF. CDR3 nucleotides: TGTGCCAGCAGCCGGGGCGAGCGGGGGCGGGGTTACGAGCAGTACTTC.

The DNA of the CDR3 is TGTGCCAGCAGTTACTCTCGGGACTCTTCCGACATTCAGTACTTC. It specifies CASSYSRDSSDIQYF. The chain uses TRBV6-5 and TRBJ2-4, with a tentative D call TRBD2 (6 bases). Trimming cost V 0 bases and J 8 bases, with 14 bases left between them. CDR1 and CDR2 from the germline V gene are MNHEY and SVGAGI. CDR3 length: 15 amino acids.

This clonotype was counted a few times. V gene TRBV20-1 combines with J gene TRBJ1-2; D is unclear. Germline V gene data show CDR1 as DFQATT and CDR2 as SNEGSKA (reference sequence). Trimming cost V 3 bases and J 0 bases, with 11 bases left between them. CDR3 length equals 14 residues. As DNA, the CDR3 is TGCAGTGCTAGTCTTGGCGGATCTAACTATGGCTACACCTTC. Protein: CSASLGGSNYGYTF.

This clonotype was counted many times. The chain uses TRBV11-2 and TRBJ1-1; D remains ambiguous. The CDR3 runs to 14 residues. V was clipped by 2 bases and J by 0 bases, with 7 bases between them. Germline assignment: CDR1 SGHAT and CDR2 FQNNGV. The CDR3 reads CASSLPGLNTEAFF. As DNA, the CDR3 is TGTGCCAGCAGCTTACCAGGTTTGAACACTGAAGCTTTCTTT.

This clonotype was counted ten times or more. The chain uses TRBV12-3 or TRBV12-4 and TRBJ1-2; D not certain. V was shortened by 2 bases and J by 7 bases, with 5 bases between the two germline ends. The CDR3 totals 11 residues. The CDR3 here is CASSLYSGYTF. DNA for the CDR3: TGTGCCAGCAGTTTATATTCTGGCTACACCTTC.

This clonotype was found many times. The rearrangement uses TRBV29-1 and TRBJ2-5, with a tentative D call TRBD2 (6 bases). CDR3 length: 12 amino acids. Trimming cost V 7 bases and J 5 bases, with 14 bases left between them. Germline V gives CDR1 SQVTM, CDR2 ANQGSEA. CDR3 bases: TGCAGCGGACTGAGCAGCGGGGAGACCCAGTACTTC. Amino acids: CSGLSSGETQYF. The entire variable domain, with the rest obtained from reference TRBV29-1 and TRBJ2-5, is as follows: SAVISQKPSRDICQRGTSLTIQCQVDSQVTMMFWYRQQPGQSLTLIATANQGSEATYESGFVIDKFPISRPNLTFSTLTVSNMSPEDSSIYLCSGLSSGETQYFGPGTRLLVL.

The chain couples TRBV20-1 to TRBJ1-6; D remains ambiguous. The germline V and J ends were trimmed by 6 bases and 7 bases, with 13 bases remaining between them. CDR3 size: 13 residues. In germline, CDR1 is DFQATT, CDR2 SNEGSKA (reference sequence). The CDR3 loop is CSAGGPSNSPLHF. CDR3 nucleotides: TGCAGTGCCGGCGGGCCATCCAATTCACCCCTCCACTTT.

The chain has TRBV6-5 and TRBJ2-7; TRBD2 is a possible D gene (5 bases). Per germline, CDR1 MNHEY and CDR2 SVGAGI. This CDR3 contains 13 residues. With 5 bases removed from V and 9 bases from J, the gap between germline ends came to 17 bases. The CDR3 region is CASSVSTDGGQYF. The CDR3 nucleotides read TGTGCCAGCAGTGTCTCGACCGACGGAGGGCAGTACTTC.

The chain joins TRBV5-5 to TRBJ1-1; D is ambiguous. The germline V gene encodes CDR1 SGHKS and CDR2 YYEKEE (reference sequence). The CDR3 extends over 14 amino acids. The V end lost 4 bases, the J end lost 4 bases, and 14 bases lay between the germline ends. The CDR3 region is CASSLVPGVTEAFF. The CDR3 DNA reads TGTGCCAGCAGCCTCGTCCCCGGGGTCACTGAAGCTTTCTTT.

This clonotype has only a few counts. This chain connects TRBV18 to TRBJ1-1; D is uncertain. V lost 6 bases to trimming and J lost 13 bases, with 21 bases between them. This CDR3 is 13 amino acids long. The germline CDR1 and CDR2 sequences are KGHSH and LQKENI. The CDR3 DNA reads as TGTGCCAGCTCTCCCGAGGCCCGGGGTGTAGGTTTCTTT. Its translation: CASSPEARGVGFF.

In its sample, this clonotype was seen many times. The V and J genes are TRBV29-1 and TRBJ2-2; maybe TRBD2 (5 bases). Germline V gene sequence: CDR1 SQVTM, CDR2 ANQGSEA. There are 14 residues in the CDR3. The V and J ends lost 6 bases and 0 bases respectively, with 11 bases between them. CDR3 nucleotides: TGCAGCGTCACTAGGGAGCCGAACACCGGGGAGCTGTTTTTT. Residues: CSVTREPNTGELFF.

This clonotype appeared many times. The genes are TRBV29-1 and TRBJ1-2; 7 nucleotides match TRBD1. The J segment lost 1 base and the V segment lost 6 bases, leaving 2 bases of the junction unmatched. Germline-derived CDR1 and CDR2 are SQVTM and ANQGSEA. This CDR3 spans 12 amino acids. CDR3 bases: TGCAGCGTGGGACAGATTAACTATGGCTACACCTTC. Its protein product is CSVGQINYGYTF.

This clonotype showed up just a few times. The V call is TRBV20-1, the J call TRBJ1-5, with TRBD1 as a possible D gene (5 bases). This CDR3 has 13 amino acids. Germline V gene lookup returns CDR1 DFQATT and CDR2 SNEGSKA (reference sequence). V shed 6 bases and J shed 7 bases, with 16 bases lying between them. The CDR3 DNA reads TGCAGTGCAAGGTGGGGGAGGAGGCAGCCCCAGCATTTT. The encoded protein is CSARWGRRQPQHF.

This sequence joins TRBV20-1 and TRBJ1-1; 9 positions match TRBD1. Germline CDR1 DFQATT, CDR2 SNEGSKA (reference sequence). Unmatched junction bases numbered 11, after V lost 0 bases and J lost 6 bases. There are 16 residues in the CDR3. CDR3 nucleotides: TGCAGTGCTAGAGATCTAAGAGACAGGGGGTTAGCTGAAGCTTTCTTT. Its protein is CSARDLRDRGLAEAFF.